This T cell receptor (beta chain) was observed in a study of cytotoxic CD8 clonotypes in ibrutinib-treated CLL. Across the whole study: The patient breakdown showed roughly 10 relapsed/refractory and some 16 treatment-naive cases, with 17 IGHV unmutated. Among patients, approximately 25 responded partially and 2 completely; 14 then stayed remitted and roughly 12 progressed after median 68 months.

This CDR3 contains 14 residues. Trimming cost V 2 bases and J 6 bases; bases outside gene matches: 5. CDR1 and CDR2 (germline): MNHNS, SASEGT. Concerning this clone: The antigen remains unidentified.

Findings and limits, study-wide: Among the clonotypes, public ones were uncommon and contracted or held stable on treatment.

Generated by immunoSEQ multiplex PCR, the TCRdb table keeps only in-frame clones and is missing some. The data hold some 200,000 clones, with 72% observed a single time. The TCR originated in a human donor with chronic lymphocytic leukemia. The chain joins TRBV6-1 to TRBJ2-7, with 9 bases matching TRBD1. The sample was PBMCs, taken after 24 months of ibrutinib treatment. As DNA, the CDR3 is TGTGCCAGCAGTGAAACAGGGGGCACGGGCGAGCAGTACTTC. Protein: CASSETGGTGEQYF.